This TCR beta chain was sequenced for a study of radiotherapy plus CTLA-4 blockade in lung cancer. The wider study: Objective response rate was roughly 19%; disease control rate, around 33%.

The CDR3 is 16 amino acids. V was cut by 4 bases and J by 4 bases, with 19 bases left in between. From germline, CDR1 is LNHDA and CDR2 SQIVND (reference sequence). Produced via immunoSEQ multiplex PCR; TCRdb's table is partial and in-frame only. The sample records 2,000 to 3,000 clones, around three quarters being singletons. V and J are TRBV19 and TRBJ1-1; D possibly corresponds to TRBD1 (6 bases). This clonotype was sampled from a human donor with non-small cell lung cancer that progressed on radiotherapy plus ipilimumab. This sample comprised tumor tissue, obtained from a patient treated with radiotherapy plus ipilimumab. In DNA form, the CDR3 reads TGTGCCAGTAGTAGGCCCCCCACAGGGTTTAGCACTGAAGCTTTCTTT. Translation gives CASSRPPTGFSTEAFF.